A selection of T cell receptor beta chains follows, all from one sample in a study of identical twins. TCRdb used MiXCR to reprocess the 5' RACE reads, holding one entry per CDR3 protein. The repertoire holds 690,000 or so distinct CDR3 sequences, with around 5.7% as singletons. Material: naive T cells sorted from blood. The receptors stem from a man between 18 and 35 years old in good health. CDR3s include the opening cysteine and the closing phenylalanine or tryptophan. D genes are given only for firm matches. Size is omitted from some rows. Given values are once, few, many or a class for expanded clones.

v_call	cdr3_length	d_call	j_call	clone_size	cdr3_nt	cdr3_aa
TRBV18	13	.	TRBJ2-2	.	TGTGCCAGCTCACGCCGGGAGTCCGGGGAGCTGTTTTTT	CASSRRESGELFF
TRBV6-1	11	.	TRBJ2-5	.	TGTGCCAGCAGGGTCAAGGAGACCCAGTACTTC	CASRVKETQYF
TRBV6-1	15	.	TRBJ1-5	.	TGTGCCAGCAGTGCAACCCCGGGGCGCAATCAGCCCCAGCATTTT	CASSATPGRNQPQHF
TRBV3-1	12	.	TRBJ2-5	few	TGTGCCAGCAGCCAAAGGTCTGATTCCCAGTACTTC	CASSQRSDSQYF
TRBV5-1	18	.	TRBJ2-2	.	TGCGCCAGCAGCTTGGTTCTAGCTCATACGTCCTACACCGGGGAGCTGTTTTTT	CASSLVLAHTSYTGELFF
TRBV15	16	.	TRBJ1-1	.	TGTGCCACCAGCAGAGAGAGAGTACACCTCGGGGCTGAAGCTTTCTTT	CATSRERVHLGAEAFF
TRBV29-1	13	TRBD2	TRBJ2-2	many	TGCAGCGCCCAGCGGGAGGCGGTCGGGGAGCTGTTTTTT	CSAQREAVGELFF
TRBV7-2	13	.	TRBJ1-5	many	TGTGCCAGCAGCGTCCTGATCAATCAGCCCCAGCATTTT	CASSVLINQPQHF
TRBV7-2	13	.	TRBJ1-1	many	TGTGCCAGCAGCTTCAACCGGAACACTGAAGCTTTCTTT	CASSFNRNTEAFF
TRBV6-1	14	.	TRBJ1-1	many	TGTGCCAGCAGAGAGGGGCCTCGGAACACTGAAGCTTTCTTT	CASREGPRNTEAFF
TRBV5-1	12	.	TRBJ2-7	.	TGCGCCAGCAGCTTGACCTTGAACGAGCAGTACTTC	CASSLTLNEQYF
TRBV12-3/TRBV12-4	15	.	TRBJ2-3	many	TGTGCCAGCAGTTTCGGAAGGGGAGAAACAGATACGCAGTATTTT	CASSFGRGETDTQYF
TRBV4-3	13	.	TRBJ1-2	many	TGCGCCAGCAGCCAAGCTCAGGGGTCCGGCTACACCTTC	CASSQAQGSGYTF
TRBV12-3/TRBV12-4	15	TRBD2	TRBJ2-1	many	TGTGCCAGCAGACGTGGGGGGGGAACTTTGAATGAGCAGTTCTTC	CASRRGGGTLNEQFF
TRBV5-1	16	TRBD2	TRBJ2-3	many	TGCGCCAGCAGCTCGGGACTAGCGGGAGGTAGGGATACGCAGTATTTT	CASSSGLAGGRDTQYF
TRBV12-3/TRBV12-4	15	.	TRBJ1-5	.	TGTGCCAGCAGTTTGGATAGGGGGGCCAATCAGCCCCAGCATTTT	CASSLDRGANQPQHF
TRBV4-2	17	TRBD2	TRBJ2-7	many	TGTGCCAGCAGCCCGCCCCAGGGACTAGCGGGAGATCGCGAGCAGTACTTC	CASSPPQGLAGDREQYF
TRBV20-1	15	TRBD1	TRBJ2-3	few	TGCAGTGCTAGAGGCGGCAGGGGGAAAATTGATACGCAGTATTTT	CSARGGRGKIDTQYF
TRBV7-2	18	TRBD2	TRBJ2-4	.	TGTGCCAGCAGCTTAGGCCAAGGACTAGCGGGAGTGTTAGACATTCAGTACTTC	CASSLGQGLAGVLDIQYF
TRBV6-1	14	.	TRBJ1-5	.	TGTGCCAGCAGGGACAGCGCGAGGAGTCAGCCCCAGCATTTT	CASRDSARSQPQHF
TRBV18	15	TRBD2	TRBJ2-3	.	TGTGCCAGCTCAATCCGGGAGGGCGACACAGATACGCAGTATTTT	CASSIREGDTDTQYF
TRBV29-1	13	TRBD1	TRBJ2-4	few	TGCAGCGTTGGGACAGGGAGCAAAAACATTCAGTACTTC	CSVGTGSKNIQYF
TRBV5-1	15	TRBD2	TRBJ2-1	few	TGCGCCAGCAGCTTGGTTAGCGGGCCCGCAAATGAGCAGTTCTTC	CASSLVSGPANEQFF
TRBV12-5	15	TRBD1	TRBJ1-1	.	TGTGCTAGTGGTTTCACCGGGACAGGGGCCCATGAAGCTTTCTTT	CASGFTGTGAHEAFF
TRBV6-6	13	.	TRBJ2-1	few	TGTGCCTCCCAGCGAGGCCAGGGCCATGAGCAGTTCTTC	CASQRGQGHEQFF
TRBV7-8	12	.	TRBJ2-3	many	TGTGCCAGCGGGGTGAAGGAAGATACGCAGTATTTT	CASGVKEDTQYF
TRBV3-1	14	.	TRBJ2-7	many	TGTGCCAGCAGCCACGATAGGGGTTCCTACGAGCAGTACTTC	CASSHDRGSYEQYF
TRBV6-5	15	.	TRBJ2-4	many	TGTGCCAGCAGTTACGAGGCTAGGGGGAAAAACATTCAGTACTTC	CASSYEARGKNIQYF
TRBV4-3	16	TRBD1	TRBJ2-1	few	TGCGCCAGCAGCCAAGTGTCGGGACAGATAAACAATGAGCAGTTCTTC	CASSQVSGQINNEQFF
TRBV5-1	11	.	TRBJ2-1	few	TGCGCCAGCAGCTTGAGCAGTGAGCAGTTCTTC	CASSLSSEQFF
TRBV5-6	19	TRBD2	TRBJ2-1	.	TGTGCCAGCAGCTTGCTTGGGAGCGCGTCTAGCGGGAGGGAAGATGAGCAGTTCTTC	CASSLLGSASSGREDEQFF
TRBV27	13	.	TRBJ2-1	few	TGTGCCAGCAGTCAGGACACTTACAATGAGCAGTTCTTC	CASSQDTYNEQFF
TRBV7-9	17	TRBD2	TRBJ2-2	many	TGTGCCAGCAGCTCGCGACTAGCGGGAGGTAACACCGGGGAGCTGTTTTTT	CASSSRLAGGNTGELFF
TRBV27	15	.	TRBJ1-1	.	TGTGCCAGCAGTTTATTACCGCGCCCGAACACTGAAGCTTTCTTT	CASSLLPRPNTEAFF
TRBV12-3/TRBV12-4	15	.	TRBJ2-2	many	TGTGCCAGCAGTTCAGGAGGGGGCCGCAGCGGGGAGCTGTTTTTT	CASSSGGGRSGELFF
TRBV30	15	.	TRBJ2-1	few	TGTGCCTGGAGATGGCTAAGCGGAAGCTACAATGAGCAGTTCTTC	CAWRWLSGSYNEQFF
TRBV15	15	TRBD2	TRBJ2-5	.	TGTGCCACCAGCAGAGAGCTAGCGGGCCAAGAGACCCAGTACTTC	CATSRELAGQETQYF
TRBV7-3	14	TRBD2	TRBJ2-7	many	TGTGCCAGCAGCAGTAGCGGGAACTCCTACGAGCAGTACTTC	CASSSSGNSYEQYF
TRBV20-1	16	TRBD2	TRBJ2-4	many	TGCAGTGCTAGAGATGCGGGACTAGCGGGAGAAAACATTCAGTACTTC	CSARDAGLAGENIQYF
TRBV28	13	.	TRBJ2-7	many	TGTGCCAGCAGTTTAAAGGAGGGCTACGAGCAGTACTTC	CASSLKEGYEQYF
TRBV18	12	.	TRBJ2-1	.	TGTGCCAGCTCACCAAGGTTGTGGGAGCAGTTCTTC	CASSPRLWEQFF
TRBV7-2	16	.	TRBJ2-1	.	TGTGCCAGCAGCTCTCTCTCCGGGACCAGAGCAAATGAGCAGTTCTTC	CASSSLSGTRANEQFF
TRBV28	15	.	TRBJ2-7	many	TGTGCCAGCATGTTGGACGTAGGACCGTCCTACGAGCAGTACTTC	CASMLDVGPSYEQYF
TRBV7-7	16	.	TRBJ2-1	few	TGTGCCAGCAGCTTAGGAGGGGGGGACTCCTACAATGAGCAGTTCTTC	CASSLGGGDSYNEQFF